This T cell receptor (beta chain) was sequenced in a study of identical twins' blood T cells. Comments on this clonotype: Its antigen is currently unknown.

TCRdb independently ran MiXCR on the 5' RACE reads; one entry per CDR3 protein. The sample has 350,000 to 450,000 distinct CDR3 sequences; about 28% are singletons. Study outcomes and limitations: Twins shared more top CDR3 clonotypes than unrelated donors did.

Deletions cut 4 bases from V and 0 bases from J, with 20 bases between. The CDR3 runs 18 residues. CDR1 and CDR2 from the germline V gene are SGHDT and YYEEEE. The clonotype was recovered from a woman between 18 and 50 years old in good health. The specimen sequenced was PBMCs. The chain links TRBV5-6 to TRBJ1-5, with D unresolved. CDR3 sequence (DNA): TGTGCCAGCAGCCAAACGCGAGGGATGGGGTATAGCAATCAGCCCCAGCATTTT. Its protein product is CASSQTRGMGYSNQPQHF. The complete variable domain, with remaining parts taken from reference TRBV5-6 and TRBJ1-5, reads DAGVTQSPTHLIKTRGQQVTLRCSPKSGHDTVSWYQQALGQGPQFIFQYYEEEERQRGNFPDRFSGHQFPNYSSELNVNALLLGDSALYLCASSQTRGMGYSNQPQHFGDGTRLSIL.